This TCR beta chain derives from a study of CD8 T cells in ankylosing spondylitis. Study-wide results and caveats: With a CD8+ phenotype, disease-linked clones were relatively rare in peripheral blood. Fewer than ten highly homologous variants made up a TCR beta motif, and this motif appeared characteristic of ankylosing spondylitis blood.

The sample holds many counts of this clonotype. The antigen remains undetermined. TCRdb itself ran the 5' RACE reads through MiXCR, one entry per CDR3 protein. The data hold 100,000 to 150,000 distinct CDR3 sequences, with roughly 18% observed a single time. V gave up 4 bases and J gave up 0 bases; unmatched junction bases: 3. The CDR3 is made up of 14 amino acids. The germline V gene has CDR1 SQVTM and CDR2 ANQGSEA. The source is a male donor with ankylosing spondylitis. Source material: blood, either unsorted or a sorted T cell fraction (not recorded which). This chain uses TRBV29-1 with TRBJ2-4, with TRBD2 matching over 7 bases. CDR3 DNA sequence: TGCAGCGTTGGGTCTAGCGGAGCCAAAAACATTCAGTACTTC. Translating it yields CSVGSSGAKNIQYF.